This note documents a single TCR beta chain sequence. The antigen remains unidentified. CDR1 is SQVTM and CDR2 is ANQGSEA in the germline V gene. The CDR3 totals 14 residues. The V end was cut by 7 bases, the J end by 7 bases, with 17 bases between. This entry belongs to a study of immune evolution from preneoplasia to lung adenocarcinoma. Study-wide points: Later-stage lesions appeared to have more T cells, more diversity, less clonality. Normal lung had the highest top T cell clone frequencies.

Clones were read by immunoSEQ multiplex PCR, and TCRdb kept only the in-frame ones, dropping some. The data show 7,400 or so clones, 72% seen once. The rearrangement uses TRBV29-1 and TRBJ1-6; perhaps TRBD1 as D (5 bases). The clonotype comes from an older donor with lung adenocarcinoma. Some clones in this sample may be carry-over from other donors' samples. Sequenced input: FFPE lung adenocarcinoma in situ tissue. As DNA, the CDR3 is TGCAGCGCATACTCCGGGACTCGCAATTCACCCCTCCACTTT. Translation gives CSAYSGTRNSPLHF.